These 32 T cell receptor beta chains were all obtained from the same sample, sequenced in a study of T-cell memory formation after mild COVID-19. TCRdb analysed the 5' RACE reads with MiXCR anew, one entry per CDR3 protein. The sample lists 200,000 to 250,000 distinct CDR3 sequences; roughly 10% were seen once. Material: PBMCs or a T cell subset sorted from them (not recorded which). These receptors were taken from a man between 18 and 29 years old who had mild COVID-19 (a few samples of this study predate the infection). Cell type and time point are not known.

This clonotype was recorded a few times. The V gene is TRBV5-1, the J gene TRBJ2-6; 8 bases match TRBD2. After removal of 8 bases from V and 8 bases from J, the junction contained 12 bases not matched to a gene. Germline V gene sequence: CDR1 SGHRS, CDR2 YFSETQ. The CDR3 has 15 amino acids. CDR3 residues: CASSRDPGGTNVLTF. Here the CDR3 DNA reads TGCGCCAGTTCCCGGGACCCGGGGGGGACCAACGTCCTGACTTTC.

A few counts support this clonotype. This chain uses TRBV5-1 with TRBJ2-6, with 10 bases aligning to TRBD2. Germline trimming cut 4 bases from V and 2 bases from J; bases unmatched to any gene: 6. This CDR3 contains 17 residues. Germline V gene lookup returns CDR1 SGHRS and CDR2 YFSETQ. The CDR3 DNA is TGCGCCAGCAGCCTAGCCGGGACTAGCGCTGGGGCCAACGTCCTGACTTTC. Protein product: CASSLAGTSAGANVLTF.

This chain uses TRBV6-5 with TRBJ2-7, with D hard to call. Germline V gives CDR1 MNHEY, CDR2 SVGAGI. Between the trimmed V and J ends, which lost 5 bases and 0 bases, there was a span of 14 bases. This CDR3 has 15 residues. The CDR3 DNA reads TGTGCCAGCAGTCGGAACGTCGGAAGCTCCTACGAGCAGTACGTC. Protein: CASSRNVGSSYEQYV.

The chain couples TRBV5-1 to TRBJ1-4; 8 bases map to TRBD1. Germline trimming cut 5 bases from V and 8 bases from J; bases unmatched to any gene: 11. The CDR3 runs to 15 residues. In germline, CDR1 is SGHRS, CDR2 YFSETQ. CDR3 region: CASRPTPGQDEKLFF. The CDR3 nucleotides are TGCGCCAGCAGGCCAACTCCGGGACAGGACGAAAAACTGTTTTTT.

In this sample, this clonotype turned up a few times. V is TRBV7-2 and J is TRBJ2-7, with 8 bases lining up with TRBD2. The CDR3 runs to 15 residues. V dropped 3 bases and J dropped 4; count of bases not matched to a gene: 8. The germline V gene has CDR1 SGHTA and CDR2 FQGNSA. The CDR3 region is CASSLRRGAWYEQYF. DNA for the CDR3: TGTGCCAGCAGCTTGAGGCGGGGGGCCTGGTACGAGCAGTACTTC. The variable domain in full, with the rest retrieved from reference TRBV7-2 and TRBJ2-7, is GAGVSQSPSNKVTEKGKDVELRCDPISGHTALYWYRQSLGQGLEFLIYFQGNSAPDKSGLPSDRFSAERTGGSVSTLTIQRTQQEDSAVYLCASSLRRGAWYEQYFGPGTRLTVT.

V gene TRBV5-1 combines with J gene TRBJ2-2, with 8 nucleotides matching TRBD1. With 0 bases clipped from V and 5 bases from J, the junction kept 9 bases outside the gene matches. The CDR3 is made up of 17 amino acids. CDR1 and CDR2 from the germline V gene are SGHRS and YFSETQ. For the CDR3, the DNA is TGCGCCAGCAGCTTGGGAGCTGGGCAGGGGGCTACCGGGGAGCTGTTTTTT. The encoded protein is CASSLGAGQGATGELFF.

This clonotype was seen a handful of times. The chain has TRBV12-3 or TRBV12-4 and TRBJ1-2; weak D call: TRBD1 (6 bases). V lost 3 bases to trimming and J lost 8 bases, with 10 bases between them. The CDR3 is made up of 12 amino acids. The CDR3 DNA reads as TGTGCCAGCAGTTTCAGGGGCGAAGGCTACACCTTC. Encoded protein: CASSFRGEGYTF.

V and J are TRBV5-6 and TRBJ2-7; D perhaps matches TRBD2 (6 bases). The germline V gene has CDR1 SGHDT and CDR2 YYEEEE. CDR3 length: 12 amino acids. Trimming took 5 bases from V and 4 from J, leaving 10 bases between them. CDR3 protein: CASSYSGYEQYV. The CDR3 DNA reads as TGTGCCAGCAGTTATAGCGGATACGAGCAGTACGTC.

The V and J genes are TRBV9 and TRBJ2-4; 9 nucleotides line up with TRBD2. The CDR3 has 15 residues. V lost 4 bases to trimming and J lost 6 bases; unmatched junction nucleotides: 8. The germline V gene encodes CDR1 SGDLS and CDR2 YYNGEE. The CDR3 protein is CASSLEPGLANIQYF. For the CDR3, the DNA is TGTGCCAGCAGCTTAGAACCGGGACTAGCAAACATTCAGTACTTC.

This clonotype was observed at least ten times. V gene TRBV5-1 combines with J gene TRBJ2-1; D possibly uses TRBD1 or TRBD2 (6 bases each). The CDR3 is made up of 15 amino acids. Germline V gives CDR1 SGHRS, CDR2 YFSETQ. V was pared by 1 base and J by 3 bases, with 11 bases between. The CDR3 nucleotides read TGCGCCAGCAGCTTGATCGGGGGCCTCTACAATGAGCAGTTCTTC. It is translated as CASSLIGGLYNEQFF.

This clonotype came up many times. The chain combines TRBV7-6 with TRBJ2-2, with a possible D match to TRBD1 (5 bases). Germline V CDR1 and CDR2: SGHVS, FNYEAQ. This CDR3 has 14 amino acids. The germline V and J ends were trimmed by 4 bases and 3 bases, with 9 bases remaining between them. The CDR3 region is CASSSPTDTGELFF. The CDR3 DNA follows: TGTGCCAGCAGCTCCCCGACAGACACCGGGGAGCTGTTTTTT.

The chain joins TRBV6-5 to TRBJ1-2; D may be TRBD1 (5 bases). The germline V and J ends were trimmed by 0 bases and 8 bases, with 16 bases remaining between them. Germline V gene data show CDR1 as MNHEY and CDR2 as SVGAGI. This CDR3 has 15 residues. CDR3 residues: CASSYSNPGREGYTF. The CDR3 region has the DNA TGTGCCAGCAGTTACTCGAATCCAGGGCGAGAGGGCTACACCTTC.

This clonotype was counted between two and nine times. The chain combines TRBV5-1 with TRBJ2-3; D is possibly TRBD1 or TRBD2 (5 bases each). Germline CDR1 is SGHRS and CDR2 is YFSETQ. CDR3 length: 16 residues. The V end lost 0 bases, the J end lost 0 bases, and 11 bases lay between the germline ends. The CDR3 loop reads CASSLGVGVSTDTQYF. The CDR3 bases are TGCGCCAGCAGCTTGGGAGTGGGGGTGAGCACAGATACGCAGTATTTT.

V is TRBV25-1 and J is TRBJ1-2; perhaps TRBD1 as D (6 bases). V was pared by 6 bases and J by 6 bases, with 17 bases between. This CDR3 contains 14 residues. The germline V gene has CDR1 MGHDK and CDR2 SYGVNS. The CDR3 region is CASSVRDRIHGYTF. The CDR3 DNA sequence: TGTGCCAGCAGCGTCCGAGACAGGATACATGGCTACACCTTC.

This clonotype has a handful of counts. The chain joins TRBV5-4 to TRBJ2-4; 15 bases fit TRBD2. Trimming removed 4 bases from V and 0 bases from J; junction bases left unmatched: 8. This CDR3 region has 19 residues. Germline values: CDR1 SGHNT, CDR2 YYREEE (reference sequence). This CDR3 is CASSGGLAGGPLAKNIQYF. The CDR3, as DNA: TGTGCCAGCAGCGGGGGACTAGCGGGGGGTCCCCTAGCCAAAAACATTCAGTACTTC.

The chain recombines TRBV7-6 with TRBJ2-3; D call uncertain. V gave up 1 base and J gave up 5 bases, with 7 bases separating them. CDR3 size: 13 residues. Germline CDR1 SGHVS, CDR2 FNYEAQ. The CDR3 DNA is TGTGCCAGCAGCTTAGATGATGGAGATACGCAGTATTTT. It yields the protein CASSLDDGDTQYF.

This clonotype was seen many times. V and J are TRBV5-1 and TRBJ2-2, with D perhaps TRBD1 (6 bases). Trimming took 2 bases from V and 5 from J, leaving 10 bases between them. Germline V gene data show CDR1 as SGHRS and CDR2 as YFSETQ. The CDR3 spans 14 residues. The CDR3 nucleotides are TGCGCCAGCAGCTTCAGCCAGGGGACCGGGGAGCTGTTTTTT. Its protein product is CASSFSQGTGELFF.

V and J are TRBV6-6 and TRBJ2-1; 8 bases map to TRBD2. The CDR3 consists of 17 residues. Losses at the gene ends were 6 bases for V and 6 bases for J; bases not matched to a gene: 16. Germline V gene sequence: CDR1 MNHNY, CDR2 SVGAGI (reference sequence). CDR3 sequence (DNA): TGTGCCAGCAGACACATCCTAGGGACTAGAAGTCTCAATGAGCAGTTCTTC. This translates into CASRHILGTRSLNEQFF.

This clonotype was found many times. This chain joins TRBV7-2 and TRBJ2-5; weak D call: TRBD2 (5 bases). The CDR3 runs 14 residues. Between the trimmed V and J ends, which lost 3 bases and 5 bases, there was a span of 13 bases. Germline CDR1 and CDR2: SGHTA and FQGNSA. CDR3 nucleotide sequence: TGTGCCAGCAGCTTCTCGAGGGCTTGGGAGACCCAGTACTTC. Translating gives CASSFSRAWETQYF.

This clonotype was observed many times. The V and J genes are TRBV5-1 and TRBJ2-3; D is unresolved. V was trimmed by 0 bases and J by 0 bases, leaving 8 bases between them. CDR1 SGHRS and CDR2 YFSETQ come from the germline V gene. The CDR3 has 15 amino acids. The CDR3 DNA follows: TGCGCCAGCAGCTTGGGAGTTACTAGCACAGATACGCAGTATTTT. This encodes CASSLGVTSTDTQYF. Complete variable domain (other parts from reference TRBV5-1 and TRBJ2-3): KAGVTQTPRYLIKTRGQQVTLSCSPISGHRSVSWYQQTPGQGLQFLFEYFSETQRNKGNFPGRFSGRQFSNSRSEMNVSTLELGDSALYLCASSLGVTSTDTQYFGPGTRLTVL.

In its sample, this clonotype was seen a few times. The chain combines TRBV3-1 with TRBJ2-7; D perhaps matches TRBD2 (5 bases). The CDR3 is 12 amino acids. The germline V gene encodes CDR1 LGHDT and CDR2 YNNKEL (reference sequence). The ends were cut back, 4 bases at V and 3 bases at J, with 7 bases in the middle. CDR3 amino acids: CASSPRDYEQYF. CDR3 DNA: TGTGCCAGCAGCCCCCGGGACTACGAGCAGTACTTC.

This clonotype has more than one count but fewer than ten. The rearrangement uses TRBV5-1 and TRBJ2-5; D gene unclear. V lost 3 bases and J lost 1, with 10 bases in between. CDR3 length: 14 amino acids. Germline CDR1 SGHRS, CDR2 YFSETQ. CDR3 bases: TGCGCCAGCAGCTATCAGGACCGCCAAGAGACCCAGTACTTC. Protein sequence: CASSYQDRQETQYF.

This chain uses TRBV6-2 or TRBV6-3 with TRBJ2-5, with 12 bases fitting TRBD2. CDR1 and CDR2 (germline): MNHEY, SVGEGT. J was trimmed by 3 bases and V by 4 bases; bases with no gene match: 3. The CDR3 has 15 amino acids. CDR3 coding DNA: TGTGCCAGCAGTTCCTCTAGCGGGGGGGAAGAGACCCAGTACTTC. Its translation is CASSSSSGGEETQYF.

The chain employs TRBV6-5 and TRBJ1-1; D remains unclear. Germline-derived CDR1 and CDR2 are MNHEY and SVGAGI. With 2 bases removed from V and 0 bases from J, the gap between germline ends came to 7 bases. CDR3 length: 14 residues. The CDR3 protein is CASSYAVMNTEAFF. In nucleotides, the CDR3 is TGTGCCAGCAGTTACGCAGTCATGAACACTGAAGCTTTCTTT.

The V and J genes are TRBV20-1 and TRBJ1-1, with 9 bases identical to TRBD1. The CDR3 is 14 amino acids. J lost 0 bases, V lost 4 bases, and 3 bases had no gene match. Per germline, CDR1 DFQATT and CDR2 SNEGSKA (reference sequence). CDR3 bases: TGCAGTGCTACCCGACAGGGGGTGAACACTGAAGCTTTCTTT. This encodes CSATRQGVNTEAFF.

This clonotype was seen more than once but under ten times. The chain uses TRBV7-9 and TRBJ1-6; a possible D gene is TRBD1 (5 bases). Germline V CDR1 and CDR2: SEHNR, FQNEAQ (reference sequence). Trimming left V 5 bases short and J 12 bases short, with 11 bases between. CDR3 length equals 12 residues. The CDR3 DNA follows: TGTGCCAGCAGCACGACAGTTCTACCCCTCCACTTT. This sequence encodes CASSTTVLPLHF.

The chain couples TRBV30 to TRBJ2-2; 7 positions match TRBD2. Germline CDR1 is GTSNPN and CDR2 is SVGIG (reference sequence). The CDR3 covers 16 residues. V lost 3 bases to trimming and J lost 5 bases; unmatched junction nucleotides: 12. As DNA, the CDR3 is TGTGCCTGGAGAGGACGGGGGGACTGGCGGACCGGGGAGCTGTTTTTT. Protein: CAWRGRGDWRTGELFF.

This clonotype was counted ten times or more. CDR3 DNA: TGCGCCAGCAGTCAAACAGCGGGGGCCACTTACAATGAGCAGTTCTTC. It specifies CASSQTAGATYNEQFF. This rearrangement joins TRBV5-1 to TRBJ2-1; 8 bases fit TRBD2. Per the germline V gene, CDR1 is SGHRS and CDR2 is YFSETQ. The J segment lost 4 bases and the V segment lost 5 bases, leaving 11 bases of the junction unmatched. The CDR3 has 16 residues.

This clonotype was counted only a few times. This chain connects TRBV5-5 to TRBJ2-1; D perhaps matches TRBD2 (7 bases). There are 12 residues in the CDR3. Trimming left V 6 bases short and J 9 bases short, with 13 bases between. Germline V CDR1 and CDR2: SGHKS, YYEKEE (reference sequence). Here the CDR3 reads CASMGGGSEQFF. The CDR3 bases are TGTGCCAGCATGGGCGGGGGCAGTGAGCAGTTCTTC.

Of note for this clonotype: A far larger clone lies a single base away; this is likely a read error. The rearrangement joins TRBV12-3 or TRBV12-4 to TRBJ1-5, with 11 bases fitting TRBD1. The CDR3 covers 13 residues. CDR3 nucleotide sequence: TGTGCCAGCTCGCAGGACAGGGGGCAGCCCGAGCATTTT. Protein product: CASSQDRGQPEHF.

This CDR3 reads CASSVSPRETQYF. The CDR3 DNA reads as TGTGCCAGCAGCGTTAGTCCCAGGGAGACCCAGTACTTC. The chain uses TRBV7-8 and TRBJ2-5; D remains ambiguous. The CDR3 length is 13 residues. Trimming cost V 5 bases and J 5 bases, with 12 bases left between them. Germline CDR1 and CDR2: SGHVS and FQNEAQ.

This clonotype was recorded a few times. The chain carries TRBV28 and TRBJ2-2, with 9 nucleotides matching TRBD2. V trimming: 7 bases; J trimming: 2 bases; junction bases outside the gene matches: 5. Germline CDR1 reads MDHEN; CDR2 reads SYDVKM. This CDR3 has 15 amino acids. CDR3 protein: CASIIAGANTGELFF. CDR3 bases: TGTGCCAGCATCATAGCGGGGGCTAACACCGGGGAGCTGTTTTTT.